Following are 5 T cell receptor beta chains from one sample sequenced in a study of T cell responses to AZD1222 COVID-19 vaccine. Profiled with immunoSEQ multiplex PCR; TCRdb holds only in-frame clones, not every one. The sample lists about 63,000 clones; roughly four fifths were seen once. The sample in question was peripheral blood, obtained 28 days after the second AZD1222 dose. The receptors come from an adult who received the AZD1222 COVID-19 vaccine.

V usage is TRBV19 and J usage is TRBJ2-4, with unresolved D. The V end was cut by 3 bases, the J end by 5 bases, with 11 bases between. The germline CDR1 and CDR2 sequences are LNHDA and SQIVND (reference sequence). The CDR3 totals 14 residues. Written as DNA, the CDR3 is TGTGCCAGTAGTATCCCCCCCCTAGAAAACATTCAGTACTTC. Its translation: CASSIPPLENIQYF.

The chain uses TRBV7-2 and TRBJ2-1, with 15 positions matching TRBD2. J lost 2 bases, V lost 3 bases, and 2 bases had no gene match. Per the germline V gene, CDR1 is SGHTA and CDR2 is FQGNSA. The CDR3 has 17 residues. In DNA, the CDR3 is TGTGCCAGCAGCTTCTGGACTAGCGGGGGGGCCTACAATGAGCAGTTCTTC. Translating gives CASSFWTSGGAYNEQFF.

CDR3 loop: CASAPHANTEAFF. DNA of the CDR3: TGTGCCAGCGCCCCACACGCGAACACTGAAGCTTTCTTT. The chain joins TRBV6-5 to TRBJ1-1; D uncertain. Germline V gene sequence: CDR1 MNHEY, CDR2 SVGAGI. Between the trimmed V and J ends, which lost 8 bases and 1 base, there was a span of 11 bases. The CDR3 consists of 13 residues.

The chain combines TRBV19 with TRBJ2-3; D gene uncertain. The V end lost 4 bases, the J end lost 0 bases, and 5 bases lay between the germline ends. The CDR3 contains 13 residues. Per the germline V gene, CDR1 is LNHDA and CDR2 is SQIVND (reference sequence). CDR3 coding DNA: TGTGCCAGTAGTAGCGATAGCACAGATACGCAGTATTTT. Translating gives CASSSDSTDTQYF.

This clone was seen just once. The chain uses TRBV7-2 and TRBJ1-4; D remains unclear. The CDR3 is made up of 14 amino acids. Germline lookup yields CDR1 SGHTA and CDR2 FQGNSA. Trimming removed 5 bases at V and 4 bases at J, with 11 bases between. The CDR3: CASSPTLSNEKLFF. The CDR3 DNA is TGTGCCAGCAGCCCAACTTTGAGTAATGAAAAACTGTTTTTT.